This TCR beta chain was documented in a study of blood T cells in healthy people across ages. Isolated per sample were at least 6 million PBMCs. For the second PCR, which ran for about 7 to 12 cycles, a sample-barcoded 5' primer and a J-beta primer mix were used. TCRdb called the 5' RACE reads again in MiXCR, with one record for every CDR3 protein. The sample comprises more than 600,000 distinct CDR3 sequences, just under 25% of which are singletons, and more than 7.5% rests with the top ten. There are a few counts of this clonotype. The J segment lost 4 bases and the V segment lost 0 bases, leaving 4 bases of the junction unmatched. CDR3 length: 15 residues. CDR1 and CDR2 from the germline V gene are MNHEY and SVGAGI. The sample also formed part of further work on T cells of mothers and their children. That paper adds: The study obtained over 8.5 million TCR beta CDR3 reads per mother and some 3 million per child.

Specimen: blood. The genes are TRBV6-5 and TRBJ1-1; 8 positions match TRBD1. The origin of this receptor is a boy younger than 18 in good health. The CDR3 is CASSYSITGGTEAFF. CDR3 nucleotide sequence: TGTGCCAGCAGTTACTCGATCACAGGGGGCACTGAAGCTTTCTTT.